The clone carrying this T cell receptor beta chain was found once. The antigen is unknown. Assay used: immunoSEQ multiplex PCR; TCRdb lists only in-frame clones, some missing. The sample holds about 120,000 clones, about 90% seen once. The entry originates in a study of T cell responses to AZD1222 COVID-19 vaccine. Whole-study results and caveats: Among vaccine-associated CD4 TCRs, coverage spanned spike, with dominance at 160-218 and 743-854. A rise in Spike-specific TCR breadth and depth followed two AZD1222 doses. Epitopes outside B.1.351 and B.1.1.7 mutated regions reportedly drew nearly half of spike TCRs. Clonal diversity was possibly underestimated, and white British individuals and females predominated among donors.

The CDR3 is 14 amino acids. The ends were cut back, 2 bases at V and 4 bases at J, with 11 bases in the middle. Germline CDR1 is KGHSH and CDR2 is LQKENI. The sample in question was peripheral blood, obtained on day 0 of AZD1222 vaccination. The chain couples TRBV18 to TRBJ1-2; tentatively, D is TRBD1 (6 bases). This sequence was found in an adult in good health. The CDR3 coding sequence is TGTGCCAGCTCACCATCAGGGGCTACCTATGGCTACACCTTC. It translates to CASSPSGATYGYTF. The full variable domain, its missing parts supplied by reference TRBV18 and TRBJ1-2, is NAGVMQNPRHLVRRRGQEARLRCSPMKGHSHVYWYRQLPEEGLKFMVYLQKENIIDESGMPKERFSAEFPKEGPSILRIQQVVRGDSAAYFCASSPSGATYGYTFGSGTRLTVV.